This T cell receptor (beta chain) was documented in a study of PD-1 blockade in classical Hodgkin lymphoma. Overall study results and limits: Reported findings placed baseline TCR diversity lower in newly diagnosed patients (compared with healthy donors). The study found complete responders had baseline diversity similar to newly diagnosed patients. By cycle point C4D1, TCR diversity had risen significantly in CD4+ cells (but not CD8+ cells). Individuals who commenced nivolumab within less than 1 year of ASCT were excluded.

This clone was observed many times. No antigen is known for it. This CDR3 has 13 amino acids. V lost 3 bases, J lost 7 bases, and 12 bases lay in between. Per germline, CDR1 MDHEN and CDR2 SYDVKM. Documented time point: cycle 4 day 1 (C4D1), after about 6 weeks of nivolumab. With no exception, relapse followed autologous stem cell transplantation in all patients, and brentuximab vedotin exposure varied. Assay used: immunoSEQ multiplex PCR; TCRdb lists only in-frame clones, some missing. The table records some 58,000 clones, about 92% of them present only once. The sequence was obtained from a human donor with classical Hodgkin lymphoma. V usage is TRBV28 and J usage is TRBJ1-2; D possibly corresponds to TRBD1 (6 bases). Sequenced here: peripheral blood mononuclear cells (PBMCs), sampled before the fourth cycle of nivolumab. CDR3 sequence: CASSFTGPAGYTF. CDR3 coding DNA: TGTGCCAGCAGTTTTACAGGGCCCGCTGGCTACACCTTC.